A selection of T cell receptor beta chains follows, all from one sample in a study of early T cells in non-severe SARS-CoV-2 infection. TCRdb independently ran MiXCR on the 5' RACE reads; one entry per CDR3 protein. Of more than 50,000 distinct CDR3 sequences in the sample, roughly 12% are singletons; the top ten hold over 1.1%. The material was whole blood, obtained at baseline. All receptors come from an adult who was a healthcare worker with PCR-confirmed SARS-CoV-2 infection or an uninfected control (not recorded which). The conserved cysteine and the conserved F or W are not part of the CDR3 here. Each record gives: CDR3 length, J gene, V gene, CDR3 protein.

>11|TRBJ2-7|TRBV19
ASSNRISYEQY
>13|TRBJ1-1|TRBV6-5
ASSFQGQGATEAF
>13|TRBJ2-6|TRBV3-1
ASSQMGAGANVLT
>12|TRBJ1-2|TRBV7-9
ASSYGPGKYGYT
>13|TRBJ2-1|TRBV6-4
ASSDYPSPHNEQF
>14|TRBJ2-7|TRBV7-9
ASSSPHLGQGNEQY
>12|TRBJ1-4|TRBV7-2
ASSGYTGDEKLF
>14|TRBJ2-7|TRBV7-8
TSSSLLAGLSYEQY
>11|TRBJ2-7|TRBV29-1
SVPGTATYEQY
>12|TRBJ2-7|TRBV4-3
ASSQADRVGEQY
>13|TRBJ2-1|TRBV7-9
ASSPRLAGESEQF
>12|TRBJ1-1|TRBV6-5
ASSRGRMNTEAF
>13|TRBJ1-1|TRBV28
ASSLVGGLWTEAF
>14|TRBJ2-3|TRBV5-1
ASSWTGLAVTDTQY
>17|TRBJ2-3|TRBV21-1
ASSKAQRRGRWSTDTQY
>11|TRBJ2-1|TRBV6-2/TRBV6-3
ASSSRLVHEQF
>14|TRBJ2-7|TRBV28
ASSPPGQGWSYEQY
>15|TRBJ2-3|TRBV7-8
ASSSRGRSMGIDTQY
>13|TRBJ1-5|TRBV7-8
ASSSMDRGNQPQH
>11|TRBJ1-1|TRBV7-2
ASSPPGGTEAF